This T cell receptor beta chain came from a study of Graves' ophthalmopathy and Graves' hyperthyroidism. Overall study findings and caveats: In blood appeared most of the expanded thyroid clonotypes whose frequency exceeded 0.001.

For repertoire sequencing, the TCR beta CDR3 regions were amplified from RNA transcripts. First-round RT-PCR relied on HTBI primers, and a second-round multiplex PCR came next. TCRdb itself ran the multiplex PCR reads through MiXCR, one entry per CDR3 protein. The top ten hold roughly 7% of the sample, which has roughly 380,000 distinct CDR3 sequences, over 15% seen once. Germline CDR1 reads LNHDA; CDR2 reads SQIVND (reference sequence). The CDR3 runs 14 residues. In this sample, this clonotype turned up many times. Antigen: not known. The junction departs from the called germline gene at one end, perhaps through a read error.

The chain links TRBV19 to TRBJ1-2; D is uncertain. The source is a woman younger than 35 with stable Graves' hyperthyroidism. Sequencing was carried out using peripheral blood. CDR3 sequence (DNA): TGTGCCAGCAGTAGGGTCCGACCCGGTGATGGCTACACCTTC. This translates into CASSRVRPGDGYTF.